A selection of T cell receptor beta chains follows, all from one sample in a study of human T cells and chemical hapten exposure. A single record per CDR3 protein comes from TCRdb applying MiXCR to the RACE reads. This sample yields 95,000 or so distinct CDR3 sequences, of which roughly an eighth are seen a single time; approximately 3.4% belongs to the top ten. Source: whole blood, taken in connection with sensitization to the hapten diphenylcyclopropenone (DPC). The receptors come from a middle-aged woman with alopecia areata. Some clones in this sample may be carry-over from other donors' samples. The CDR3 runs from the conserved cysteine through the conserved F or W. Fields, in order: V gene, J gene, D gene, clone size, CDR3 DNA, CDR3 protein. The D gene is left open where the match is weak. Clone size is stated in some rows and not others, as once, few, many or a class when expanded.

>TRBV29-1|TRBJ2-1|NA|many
TGCAGCGCAGGTTTAGATAATAATGAGCAGTTCTTC
CSAGLDNNEQFF
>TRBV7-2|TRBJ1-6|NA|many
TGTGCCTCCCGAGGGACTGCCAATTCACCCCTCCACTTT
CASRGTANSPLHF
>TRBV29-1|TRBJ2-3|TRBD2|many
TGCAGCGTTGGCGGGAGGCTTCTCACAGATACGCAGTATTTT
CSVGGRLLTDTQYF
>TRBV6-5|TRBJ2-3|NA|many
TGTGCCAGCAGTAGACGGCCATCTAGCACAGATACGCAGTATTTT
CASSRRPSSTDTQYF
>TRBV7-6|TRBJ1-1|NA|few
TGTGCCAGCAGCACGTTGGGAGGGCAGAACACTGAAGCTTTCTTT
CASSTLGGQNTEAFF
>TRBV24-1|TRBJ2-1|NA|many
TGTGCCACCAGTGGACAAGGAGGTTTGGGTGAGCAGTTCTTC
CATSGQGGLGEQFF
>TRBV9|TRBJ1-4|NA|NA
TGTGCCAGCAGCCCTGGGAGGGCTAATGAAAAACTGTTTTTT
CASSPGRANEKLFF
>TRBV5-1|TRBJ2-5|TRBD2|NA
TGCGCCAGCAGCTTGGGAGCGGGGATTCAAGAGACCCAGTACTTC
CASSLGAGIQETQYF
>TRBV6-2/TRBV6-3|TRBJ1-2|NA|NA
TGTGCCAGCAGTTACTCGACAGATCGCTATGGCTACACCTTC
CASSYSTDRYGYTF
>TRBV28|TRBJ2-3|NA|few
TGTGCCAGCGCGAGGGGGACTAGCACAGATACGCAGTATTTT
CASARGTSTDTQYF
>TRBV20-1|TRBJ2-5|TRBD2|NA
TGCAGTGCTTTGCCGGGACTAGCGGGGGGGCCACGCTGGGAAACCCCAGGAGAGACCCAGTACTTC
CSALPGLAGGPRWETPGETQYF
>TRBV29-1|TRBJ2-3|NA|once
TGCAGCGTTGAGGTCACAGATACGCAGTATTTT
CSVEVTDTQYF
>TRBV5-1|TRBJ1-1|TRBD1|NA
TGCGCCAGCAGCTCCCCGGTTGAGGGGGCGGGCACTGAAGCTTTCTTT
CASSSPVEGAGTEAFF
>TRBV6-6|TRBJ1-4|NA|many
TGTGCCAGCAAGGGGGAGGGAACTGCAACTAATGAAAAACTGTTTTTT
CASKGEGTATNEKLFF
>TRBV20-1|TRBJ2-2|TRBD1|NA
TGCAGTGCTAGAGGACAGGGGGGGACCGGGGAGCTGTTTTTT
CSARGQGGTGELFF
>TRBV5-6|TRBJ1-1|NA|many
TGTGCCAGCAGCTTTGGGTCGCCGGGGAACACTGAAGCTTTCTTT
CASSFGSPGNTEAFF
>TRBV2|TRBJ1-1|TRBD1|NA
TGTGCCAGCGAAGAACAGGGGGGAACTGAAGCTTTCTTT
CASEEQGGTEAFF
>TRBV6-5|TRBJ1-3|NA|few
TGTGCCAGCAGGCCGACCCGGGCCCTTATTTATTCTGGAAACACCATATATTTT
CASRPTRALIYSGNTIYF
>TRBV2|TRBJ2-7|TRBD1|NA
TGTGCCAGCAGTCCCGGGACAGGATACGAGCAGTACTTC
CASSPGTGYEQYF
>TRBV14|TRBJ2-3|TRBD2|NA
TGTGCCAGCAGCCCAGGGACTAGCGCGAGCACAGATACGCAGTATTTT
CASSPGTSASTDTQYF
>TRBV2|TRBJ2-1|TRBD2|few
TGTGCCAGCAGGCCTAGCGGGGTATGGGATGAGCAGTTCTTC
CASRPSGVWDEQFF
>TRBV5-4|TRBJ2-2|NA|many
TGTGCCAGCAGCTTGGGCCTCAGCAACACCGGGGAGCTGTTTTTT
CASSLGLSNTGELFF
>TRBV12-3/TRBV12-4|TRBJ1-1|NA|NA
TGTGCCAGCAGTGCCCTGGGGGGCGCATTGGACACTGAAGCTTTCTTT
CASSALGGALDTEAFF
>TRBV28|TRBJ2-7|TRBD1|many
TGTGCCAGCAGTTTGTGGCAGGGGGCCAGCGAGCAGTACTTC
CASSLWQGASEQYF
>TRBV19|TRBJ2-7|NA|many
TGTGCCAGTAGTATACCCGGACACAGCTCCTACGAGCAGTACTTC
CASSIPGHSSYEQYF
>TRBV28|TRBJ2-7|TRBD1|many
TGTGCCAGCAGAGATTCACCGGGACAGGGTCAGAACGAGCAGTACTTC
CASRDSPGQGQNEQYF
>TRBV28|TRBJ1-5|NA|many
TGTGCCAGCAGGTATACAGGGAATCGGCAGCCCCAGCATTTT
CASRYTGNRQPQHF
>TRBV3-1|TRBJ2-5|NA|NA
TGTGCCAGCAGCCACGGAGAAGAGACCCAGTACTTC
CASSHGEETQYF
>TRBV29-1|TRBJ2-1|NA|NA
TGCAGCTTCGGGAGCGGCGGTTGGGATGAGCAGTTCTTC
CSFGSGGWDEQFF
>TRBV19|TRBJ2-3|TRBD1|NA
TGTGCCAGTAGGCGACAGGGTATGTTGCCAGATACGCAGTATTTT
CASRRQGMLPDTQYF
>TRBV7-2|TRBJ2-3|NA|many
TGTGCCAGCAGCACTTGGAGGTTTGAGACAGATACGCAGTATTTT
CASSTWRFETDTQYF
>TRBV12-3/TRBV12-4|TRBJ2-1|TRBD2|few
TGTGCCAGCAGTTTTACTAGCGCCTACAATGAGCAGTTCTTC
CASSFTSAYNEQFF
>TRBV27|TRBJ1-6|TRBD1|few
TGTGCCAGCAGTCCAGGACAGGAGAATTCACCCCTCCACTTT
CASSPGQENSPLHF
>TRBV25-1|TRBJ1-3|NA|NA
TGTGCCAGCCGTCCGACAGGCTCTGGAAACACCATATATTTT
CASRPTGSGNTIYF
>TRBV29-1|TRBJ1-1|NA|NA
TGCAGCGGGCTCCCCCCCCAGGGTAAGGGAACTGAAGCTTTCTTT
CSGLPPQGKGTEAFF
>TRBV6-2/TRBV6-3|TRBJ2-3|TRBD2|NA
TGTGCCAGCAGTCATCGACTAGCGGGAGACACGCAGTATTTT
CASSHRLAGDTQYF
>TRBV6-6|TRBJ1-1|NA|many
TGTGCCAGCAGTCCGAGGGGGGGGGCGCGAGCTTTCTTT
CASSPRGGARAFF
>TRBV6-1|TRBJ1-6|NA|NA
TGTGCCAGCAAGCGGGCAGTTGATCCTAATTCACCCCTCCACTTT
CASKRAVDPNSPLHF
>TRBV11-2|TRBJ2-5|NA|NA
TGTGCCAGCGGCTTCCTGGAGACCCAGTACTTC
CASGFLETQYF
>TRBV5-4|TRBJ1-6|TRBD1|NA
TGTGCCAGCAGCTTGGGGACAGGGGTTTCACCCCTCCACTTT
CASSLGTGVSPLHF
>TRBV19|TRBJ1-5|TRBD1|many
TGTGCCAGTAGGGCGGACAGGGGCAGCAATCAGCCCCAGCATTTT
CASRADRGSNQPQHF
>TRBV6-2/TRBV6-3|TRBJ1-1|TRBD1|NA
TGTGCCAGCAGTTACCCATCACAGGGGGCTTTGAGAACTGAAGCTTTCTTT
CASSYPSQGALRTEAFF
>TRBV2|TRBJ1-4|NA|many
TGTGCCAGCAGGTGGGAAAAACTGTTTTTT
CASRWEKLFF
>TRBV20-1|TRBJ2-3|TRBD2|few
TGCAGTGCCGGGCATGGTCGCGGGAGCTCCCCAGATACGCAGTATTTT
CSAGHGRGSSPDTQYF
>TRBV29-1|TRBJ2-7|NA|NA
TGCAGCGTTGAAGTTACGGGAAGCTCCTACGAGCAGTACTTC
CSVEVTGSSYEQYF